The clone carrying this T cell receptor beta chain occurred once. This sample is drawn from a study of blood T cell repertoires in COVID-19. Libraries were prepared by immunoSEQ multiplex PCR; TCRdb keeps only in-frame clonotypes and omits some of them. The sample records 180,000 or so clones, 89% being singletons. Recruitment covered 20 to 25 US areas and drew participants whose ages spanned about 18 to 89 years. Looked up from germline, CDR1 is SNHLY and CDR2 is FYNNEI. Trimming at V came to 7 bases and at J to 5 bases, leaving 2 bases not matched to a gene. The CDR3 consists of 11 residues. Specimen: PBMCs or T cells enriched from blood (not recorded which). V gene TRBV2 combines with J gene TRBJ2-7; TRBD2 agrees at 7 bases. The TCR originated in a woman aged 40 to 50 with acute COVID-19. CDR3: CASKGRDEQYF. CDR3 DNA sequence: TGTGCCAGCAAGGGGAGGGACGAGCAGTACTTC. Filled out from reference TRBV2 and TRBJ2-7, the complete variable domain reads EPEVTQTPSHQVTQMGQEVILRCVPISNHLYFYWYRQILGQKVEFLVSFYNNEISEKSEIFDDQFSVERPDGSNFTLKIRSTKLEDSAMYFCASKGRDEQYFGPGTRLTVT.